Following are 14 T cell receptor beta chains from one sample sequenced in a study of blood T cell repertoires in COVID-19. Libraries were prepared by immunoSEQ multiplex PCR; TCRdb keeps only in-frame clonotypes and omits some of them. In the table there are about 130,000 clones, 88% of which are singletons. The sample consisted of peripheral blood. The receptors stem from a woman older than 75 with acute or convalescent COVID-19.

In this sample, this clone turned up a few times. For the CDR3, the DNA is TGTGCCACCAGCAGAGCCCAGGGTAACACTGAAGCTTTCTTT. Amino acids: CATSRAQGNTEAFF. The chain combines TRBV15 with TRBJ1-1, with D maybe TRBD1 (5 bases). Germline values: CDR1 LNHNV, CDR2 YYDKDF (reference sequence). V dropped 1 base and J dropped 2 bases, with 8 bases sitting between them. The CDR3 loop spans 14 amino acids.

This chain joins TRBV5-1 and TRBJ1-6; the D is unclear. Between the trimmed V and J ends, which lost 2 bases and 0 bases, there was a span of 9 bases. The CDR3 has 16 amino acids. Germline CDR1 reads SGHRS; CDR2 reads YFSETQ. This CDR3 is CASSFAGSSYNSPLHF. CDR3 bases: TGCGCCAGCAGCTTCGCCGGGAGCTCCTATAATTCACCCCTCCACTTT.

Regarding this clone: The junction does not match germline at one end; this may be a read error. The chain uses TRBV7-3 and TRBJ2-3; the match to TRBD2 covers 7 bases. The CDR3 length is 13 residues. Germline assignment: CDR1 SGHTA and CDR2 FQGTGA. DNA for the CDR3: TGTGCCAGCAGCTTATCCGGACTAGATCCGCAGTATTTT. Translating it yields CASSLSGLDPQYF.

The chain employs TRBV28 and TRBJ2-2, with 9 nucleotides matching TRBD2. CDR1 is MDHEN and CDR2 is SYDVKM in the germline V gene. This CDR3 has 17 residues. V was clipped by 2 bases and J by 2 bases; unmatched bases: 6. In nucleotides, the CDR3 is TGTGCCAGCAGTTTAAGAGGCGGGAGGGCAAACACCGGGGAGCTGTTTTTT. This encodes CASSLRGGRANTGELFF.

This chain joins TRBV28 and TRBJ2-1; D ambiguous. The length of the CDR3 is 12 residues. Germline V gene lookup returns CDR1 MDHEN and CDR2 SYDVKM. V was clipped by 6 bases and J by 7 bases, with 10 bases between them. The CDR3 bases are TGTGCCAGCAGCCCTAGGAATAATGAGCAGTTCTTC. It yields the protein CASSPRNNEQFF.

J is TRBJ1-4 and V is TRBV4-2, with 8 bases that match TRBD1. The CDR3 totals 15 residues. Germline-derived CDR1 and CDR2 are LGHNA and YNFKEQ. J gave up 8 bases and V 4 bases, and 9 bases lay outside the gene matches. In DNA form, the CDR3 reads TGTGCCAGCAGCCCAGGAGGACAGGGAGGCGAAAAACTGTTTTTT. This sequence encodes CASSPGGQGGEKLFF.

This clone occurred a few times. This chain connects TRBV5-1 to TRBJ2-2; 9 nucleotides line up with TRBD1. Trimming took 6 bases from V and 1 from J; bases not matched to a gene: 4. The CDR3 totals 15 residues. From germline, CDR1 is SGHRS and CDR2 YFSETQ. The CDR3 here is CASMPGQGNTGELFF. The CDR3 DNA follows: TGCGCCAGCATGCCGGGACAGGGGAACACCGGGGAGCTGTTTTTT.

Points on this clone: Mismatch with germline at one junction end may stem from a read error. The chain recombines TRBV28 with TRBJ2-5; TRBD1 is a possible D gene (5 bases). Germline loops: CDR1 MDHEN, CDR2 SYDVKM. The CDR3 is made up of 13 amino acids. The CDR3 here is CATSRQIQETQYF. Written as DNA, the CDR3 is TGTGCCACCAGTCGACAGATCCAAGAGACCCAGTACTTC.

The rearrangement uses TRBV19 and TRBJ1-5, with D possibly TRBD1 on 5 matching bases. The germline gives CDR1 LNHDA, CDR2 SQIVND (reference sequence). This CDR3 has 15 residues. Between the trimmed V and J ends, which lost 0 bases and 7 bases, there was a span of 13 bases. CDR3 residues: CASSIERWGDQPQHF. CDR3 nucleotide sequence: TGTGCCAGTAGTATAGAGAGATGGGGGGACCAGCCCCAGCATTTT.

The chain uses TRBV6-5 and TRBJ2-7; D uncertain. Germline values: CDR1 MNHEY, CDR2 SVGAGI. Between the trimmed V and J ends, which lost 0 bases and 3 bases, there was a span of 12 bases. The CDR3 consists of 15 residues. The CDR3: CASSYSNVGLYEQYF. CDR3 DNA: TGTGCCAGCAGTTACTCGAATGTTGGGCTCTACGAGCAGTACTTC.

The V and J genes are TRBV4-2 and TRBJ2-2, with 13 bases matching TRBD2. With V trimmed by 4 bases and J by 8 bases, 7 bases remained unmatched. CDR3 length: 16 residues. Looked up from germline, CDR1 is LGHNA and CDR2 is YNFKEQ. CDR3 in DNA: TGTGCCAGCAGCCGTGGGACTAGCGGGAAGGCTGGGGAGCTGTTTTTT. It encodes CASSRGTSGKAGELFF.

Within the sample, this clone is medium-sized (0.01 to 0.1%). The chain couples TRBV6-6 to TRBJ1-2; TRBD1 matches at 7 bases. Losses at the gene ends were 5 bases for V and 7 bases for J; bases not matched to a gene: 4. The CDR3 loop spans 12 amino acids. Germline CDR1 MNHNY, CDR2 SVGAGI (reference sequence). For the CDR3, the DNA is TGTGCCAGCAGTAACAGGGGAGGTGGCTACACCTTC. Encoded protein: CASSNRGGGYTF.

The CDR3 DNA sequence: TGTGCCAGCAGTGAAGAAGGACAGTTGAACACTGAAGCTTTCTTT. This sequence encodes CASSEEGQLNTEAFF. J is TRBJ1-1 and V is TRBV6-1; D perhaps matches TRBD1 (6 bases). Trimming pared 1 base from V and 0 bases from J, leaving 9 bases between. CDR3 size: 15 residues. The germline V gene has CDR1 MNHNS and CDR2 SASEGT.

The rearrangement uses TRBV19 and TRBJ1-2; TRBD1 matches 7 bases. CDR3 length equals 15 residues. The V and J ends lost 7 bases and 4 bases, in that order; junction bases with no gene match: 12. CDR1 LNHDA and CDR2 SQIVND come from the germline V gene (reference sequence). The CDR3 spells CASNYRGGGVYGYTF. The CDR3 nucleotides read TGTGCCAGTAACTACAGGGGAGGTGGTGTCTATGGCTACACCTTC.